A single sample is the source of the 10 T cell receptor beta chains below, sequenced in a study of glioma-infiltrating T cells after dendritic cell vaccination (TCRdb year 2016). The library was obtained by the immunoSEQ multiplex PCR assay. TCRdb limited this immuneACCESS table to in-frame rearrangements with V and J called. A share of clones is missing; checked studies link under half to unresolved V genes, and the rest is unexplained. The sample includes about 91,000 clones, with around four fifths observed a single time. Approximately 2.1% of the sample lies in the top ten. Interpreted using the paper, the time point label stands for: after dendritic cell vaccination, including at tumor progression/relapse. Specimen: blood, collected after dendritic cell vaccination. The receptors were sampled from a human donor with glioblastoma.

J is TRBJ1-1 and V is TRBV4-2; 7 bases match TRBD1. The CDR3 covers 17 residues. The J segment lost 1 base and the V segment lost 0 bases, leaving 8 bases of the junction unmatched. CDR1 is LGHNA, CDR2 YNFKEQ, per germline. For the CDR3, the DNA is TGTGCCAGCAGCCAAGACTCAGGGGGACAGAGGAACACTGAAGCTTTCTTT. Translation gives CASSQDSGGQRNTEAFF.

The table lists this clone with a count of one. The V gene is TRBV11-3, the J gene TRBJ2-2, with a tentative D call TRBD2 (6 bases). V lost 5 bases, J lost 4 bases, and 14 bases lay in between. CDR1 is SGHNT, CDR2 YENEEA, per germline. The CDR3 totals 15 residues. As DNA, the CDR3 is TGTGCCAGCAGCCCCAGGCGGGGAGGCACCGGGGAGCTGTTTTTT. This gives the protein CASSPRRGGTGELFF.

The V call is TRBV6-4, the J call TRBJ1-1; D is uncertain. Germline V gene sequence: CDR1 MRHNA, CDR2 SNTAGT. This CDR3 is built from 14 residues. Trimming took 3 bases from V and 1 from J, leaving 9 bases between them. Written as DNA, the CDR3 is TGTGCCAGCAGTGAGGAGGGTTCGAACACTGAAGCTTTCTTT. This codes for CASSEEGSNTEAFF.

This chain joins TRBV7-9 and TRBJ1-4; no definite D call. The germline V gene encodes CDR1 SEHNR and CDR2 FQNEAQ (reference sequence). This CDR3 has 15 amino acids. V lost 5 bases and J lost 4, with 14 bases in between. The CDR3 DNA reads as TGTGCCAGCAGCCTGTGGGTAGCAGATAATGAAAAACTGTTTTTT. This gives the protein CASSLWVADNEKLFF. Full variable domain (missing parts from reference TRBV7-9 and TRBJ1-4): DTGVSQNPRHKITKRGQNVTFRCDPISEHNRLYWYRQTLGQGPEFLTYFQNEAQLEKSRLLSDRFSAERPKGSFSTLEIQRTEQGDSAMYLCASSLWVADNEKLFFGSGTQLSVL.

The chain is built from TRBV19 and TRBJ2-1; 10 bases agree with TRBD2. The junction had 11 bases not matched to a gene; V was cut back by 5 bases and J by 10 bases. The V gene's germline CDR1 is LNHDA and CDR2 SQIVND (reference sequence). The CDR3 runs to 15 residues. The CDR3 loop is CASSPGLAASGEQFF. DNA for the CDR3: TGTGCCAGTAGTCCAGGACTAGCGGCGAGCGGGGAGCAGTTCTTC.

The chain couples TRBV19 to TRBJ1-2, with D perhaps matching TRBD1 (5 bases). Between the trimmed V and J ends, which lost 2 bases and 2 bases, there was a span of 18 bases. This CDR3 has 17 residues. CDR1 and CDR2 (germline): LNHDA, SQIVND (reference sequence). Here the CDR3 DNA reads TGTGCCAGTAGTATAAGCCCAGGAGGGACGCTAAACTATGGCTACACCTTC. It translates to CASSISPGGTLNYGYTF.

The chain combines TRBV5-4 with TRBJ1-2; perhaps TRBD1 as D (6 bases). Germline CDR1 SGHNT, CDR2 YYREEE (reference sequence). The CDR3 consists of 15 residues. Trimming took 0 bases from V and 7 from J, leaving 16 bases between them. CDR3 in DNA: TGTGCCAGCAGCTTGGTTTCCAGGGGAGAAGGTGGCTACACCTTC. Protein sequence: CASSLVSRGEGGYTF.

The chain couples TRBV7-8 to TRBJ2-7; TRBD2 aligns across 10 bases. Trimming took 6 bases from V and 3 from J; bases not matched to a gene: 2. Germline assignment: CDR1 SGHVS and CDR2 FQNEAQ. This CDR3 comprises 13 residues. For the CDR3, the DNA is TGTGCCAGCAGACTAGCGGGGAGCTACGAGCAGTACTTC. This gives the protein CASRLAGSYEQYF. Supplemented by reference TRBV7-8 and TRBJ2-7, the full variable domain reads GAGVSQSPRYKVAKRGQDVALRCDPISGHVSLFWYQQALGQGPEFLTYFQNEAQLDKSGLPSDRFFAERPEGSVSTLKIQRTQQEDSAVYLCASRLAGSYEQYFGPGTRLTVT.

This chain connects TRBV5-1 to TRBJ2-7; D is unclear. This CDR3 contains 14 residues. In germline, CDR1 is SGHRS, CDR2 YFSETQ. Trimming took 0 bases from V and 3 from J, leaving 10 bases between them. Here the CDR3 DNA reads TGCGCCAGCAGCTTGGACGGCAGACACTACGAGCAGTACTTC. It specifies CASSLDGRHYEQYF.

This clone was seen just once. This chain joins TRBV7-9 and TRBJ2-1; D possibly corresponds to TRBD2 (5 bases). The CDR3 has 12 residues. The germline V gene encodes CDR1 SEHNR and CDR2 FQNEAQ (reference sequence). Trimming took 8 bases from V and 4 from J, leaving 9 bases between them. Written as DNA, the CDR3 is TGTGCCAGCTCCGAGGGTTACAATGAGCAGTTCTTC. It codes for CASSEGYNEQFF.